The source of this T cell receptor beta chain is a study of identifying expanded T cells in peripheral blood. Healthy donors had no documented immune events, such as infections, while sampled. Findings and limits, study-wide: Approximately two-week clone count variance significantly increased as total template count grew. About 1.3 clones differed between technical replicates, versus about 17 and 20 over time.

Comments on this clone: Its specificity is not known.

Here immunoSEQ multiplex PCR was the method, and the copy in TCRdb shows in-frame clones only, minus some. The sample carries approximately 130,000 clones, around 84% recorded once. V was clipped by 6 bases and J by 5 bases, with 16 bases between them. CDR1 is SQVTM, CDR2 ANQGSEA, per germline. The CDR3 has 13 amino acids. The V and J genes are TRBV29-1 and TRBJ1-1; perhaps TRBD1 as D (5 bases). The receptor was derived from a person between 18 and 75 years old in good health. The specimen was blood. This CDR3 reads CSVGGGGTTEAFF. The CDR3 DNA reads as TGCAGCGTCGGGGGGGGAGGGACGACTGAAGCTTTCTTT.